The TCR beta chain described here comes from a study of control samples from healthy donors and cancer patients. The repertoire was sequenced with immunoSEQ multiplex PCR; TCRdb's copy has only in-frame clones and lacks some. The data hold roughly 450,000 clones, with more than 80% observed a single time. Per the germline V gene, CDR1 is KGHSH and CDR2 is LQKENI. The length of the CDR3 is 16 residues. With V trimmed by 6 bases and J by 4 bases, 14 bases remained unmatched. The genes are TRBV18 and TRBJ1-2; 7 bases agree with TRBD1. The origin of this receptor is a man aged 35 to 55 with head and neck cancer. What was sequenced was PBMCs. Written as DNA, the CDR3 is TGTGCCAGCTCTCCTTCAGGGCAACAGGGGACCTATGGCTACACCTTC. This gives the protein CASSPSGQQGTYGYTF.